Listed below are T cell receptor beta chains from one sample, sequenced in a study of T cells expressing NK-cell markers. Each CDR3 protein gets one entry in TCRdb, which reprocessed the 5' RACE reads and gives no DNA. This sample's table has some 110,000 distinct CDR3 sequences. Sample: blood T cells: a sorted CD56 or NKG2C T cell subset, CD4+ or CD8+ T cells, or bulk PBMC T cells (not recorded which). The receptors originated from a woman between 18 and 75 years old in good health. Each CDR3 is given with its conserved first and last residue.

J gene	V gene	CDR3 protein
TRBJ1-2	TRBV19	CASSFARGNYGYTF
TRBJ1-1	TRBV7-9	CASSLGQGGVTEAFF
TRBJ2-7	TRBV20-1	CSATPMGSYEQYF
TRBJ1-3	TRBV29-1	CSVLSGDFSGNTIYF
TRBJ2-3	TRBV10-3	CAISLDGPLDTQYF
TRBJ2-2	TRBV20-1	CSASGRNTGELFF
TRBJ2-5	TRBV29-1	CSVAGTTVETQYF
TRBJ1-1	TRBV11-2	CASSQRQGAGTEAFF
TRBJ2-1	TRBV4-3	CASSQDTVGGSYNEQFF
TRBJ1-5	TRBV4-1	CASSQDLEASNQPQHF
TRBJ2-1	TRBV7-9	CASSALGSRGDNEQFF
TRBJ2-1	TRBV11-3	CASSLGGGRGDNEQFF
TRBJ2-4	TRBV9	CASSPRGLVTGGKNIQYF
TRBJ2-1	TRBV6-2/TRBV6-3	CASRGVNYNEQFF
TRBJ2-5	TRBV7-9	CASRGTSGINGETQYF
TRBJ1-2	TRBV12-3/TRBV12-4	CASSFLRGEANYGYTF
TRBJ2-5	TRBV20-1	CSARGTSDRTQYF
TRBJ2-4	TRBV7-8	CASSDEGGLAKNIQYF
TRBJ1-2	TRBV7-9	CASSPPGSDAYGYTF
TRBJ2-1	TRBV12-3/TRBV12-4	CASSSGLPLRDEQFF
TRBJ1-1	TRBV19	CASSGVEMNTEAFF
TRBJ2-5	TRBV7-9	CASGLAGSQETQYF
TRBJ1-6	TRBV9	CASSAGTADSPLHF
TRBJ2-2	TRBV5-1	CASSLGESDTGELFF
TRBJ2-1	TRBV29-1	CSVDGESYNEQFF
TRBJ2-2	TRBV2	CASKGTSENTGELFF
TRBJ2-1	TRBV10-3	CAIREGGGNEQFF
TRBJ1-1	TRBV7-9	CASSLALRGFNTEAFF
TRBJ1-1	TRBV29-1	CSVDPRTGLNTEAFF
TRBJ2-2	TRBV7-3	CASSLHDEDGELFF
TRBJ2-1	TRBV27	CASSLSQGGYNEQFF
TRBJ2-6	TRBV29-1	CSARTGLANVLTF
TRBJ2-2	TRBV15	CATGLTTGFTGELFF
TRBJ2-3	TRBV7-9	CASSPPVAGAGDTQYF
TRBJ2-3	TRBV4-3	CASSQDLGETTDTQYF
TRBJ1-1	TRBV12-3/TRBV12-4	CASSFGGPEAFF
TRBJ2-5	TRBV20-1	CSARQSPLQETQYF
TRBJ2-4	TRBV20-1	CSASWGQDIQYF
TRBJ2-7	TRBV19	CASSVGQGDYEQYF
TRBJ2-7	TRBV12-3/TRBV12-4	CASSSSGTGTYEQYF
TRBJ2-5	TRBV7-9	CASQSGKQTQYF
TRBJ1-2	TRBV12-3/TRBV12-4	CATSGAVYGYTF
TRBJ2-7	TRBV6-1	CASALGGQGSYEQYF
TRBJ2-1	TRBV4-1	CASSQGRQAENEQFF
TRBJ2-3	TRBV7-8	CASSQLAGGGDTQYF
TRBJ2-2	TRBV7-2	CASSYRAEELFF
TRBJ2-1	TRBV20-1	CRAQGSGAYNEQFF
TRBJ1-6	TRBV6-5	CASSYSTGQGSPLHF
TRBJ2-1	TRBV27	CASKGTSGGAGQFF
TRBJ2-5	TRBV28	CASSSYLAAQETQYF
TRBJ2-1	TRBV4-3	CASSQESGQLAQQFF
TRBJ2-1	TRBV4-1	CASSRGGEVEQFF
TRBJ1-5	TRBV12-3/TRBV12-4	CASSLAGTGDFWQPQHF
TRBJ2-1	TRBV5-1	CASSQNYNEQFF
TRBJ2-7	TRBV29-1	CSVLGLSNEQYF
TRBJ2-7	TRBV7-3	CASSLGTGGLSSYEQYF
TRBJ2-1	TRBV25-1	CASSEYQGAGSEQFF
TRBJ2-3	TRBV15	CATFQGDTQYF
TRBJ2-5	TRBV11-2	CASSPLVSVGETQYF
TRBJ2-2	TRBV20-1	CSVSSGRANLNTGELFF